Listed here are 19 T cell receptor beta chains from one sample, sequenced in a study of spatial heterogeneity in lung cancer (dated by TCRdb to the late 2010s). Libraries were made using 5' RACE. Sequencing used a NextSeq 500. Using fastp trimming at Q25 and MiXCR clonotype assembly, TCRdb reanalyzed the public sequencing data and kept in-frame beta chains. Every CDR3 protein is listed once, alongside the most common genes and DNA of its rows. The table for this sample lists 23,000 or so distinct CDR3 sequences; approximately 6.6% of them were counted only once. Roughly an eighth of the sample rests with the top ten. In light of the paper, this sample's time point label describes: sample taken at primary tumor resection. For TCR sequencing, whole RNA was extracted from tumor and nontumor lung tissue, or from cryopreserved PBMC samples, and no cell sorting was done. Specimen: PBMCs, collected at surgery. All receptors derive from a male donor with early-stage non-small cell lung cancer.

By proportion, this clonotype is medium-sized (0.01 to 0.1%). V and J are TRBV5-6 and TRBJ2-7; D may be TRBD2 (6 bases). V was clipped by 4 bases and J by 6 bases, with 14 bases between them. The germline V gene encodes CDR1 SGHDT and CDR2 YYEEEE. The CDR3 totals 13 residues. DNA for the CDR3: TGTGCCAGCAGCCGGGACTTTCCGGGCGAGCAGTACGTC. This encodes CASSRDFPGEQYV.

This clonotype was counted ten times or more. The chain links TRBV28 to TRBJ2-7; 9 positions agree with TRBD1. Trimming took 10 bases from V and 3 from J; bases not matched to a gene: 7. The CDR3 spans 13 residues. Germline CDR1 reads MDHEN; CDR2 reads SYDVKM. CDR3 in amino acids: CATAGTGSYEQYF. In DNA form, the CDR3 reads TGTGCCACCGCCGGGACAGGGAGCTACGAGCAGTACTTC.

This clonotype was counted ten times or more. As DNA, the CDR3 is TGCGCCAGCAGCCAGTTACAGGGGGCGTTGGATGAAAAACTGTTTTTT. Amino acids: CASSQLQGALDEKLFF. The chain is built from TRBV4-1 and TRBJ1-4; the match to TRBD1 covers 9 bases. This CDR3 has 16 amino acids. The ends lost 3 bases at V and 6 bases at J; junction bases unmatched: 8. The V gene's germline CDR1 is MGHRA and CDR2 YSYEKL.

This clonotype was counted many times. The chain joins TRBV14 to TRBJ2-3, with D uncertain. V lost 0 bases to trimming and J lost 4 bases, with 5 bases between them. Germline values: CDR1 SGHDN, CDR2 FVKESK. CDR3 length: 13 amino acids. The CDR3, as DNA: TGTGCCAGCAGCCAAGAGGTGGCAGATACGCAGTATTTT. Its translation: CASSQEVADTQYF. Full variable domain (outside the CDR3, taken from reference TRBV14 and TRBJ2-3): EAGVTQFPSHSVIEKGQTVTLRCDPISGHDNLYWYRRVMGKEIKFLLHFVKESKQDESGMPNNRFLAERTGGTYSTLKVQPAELEDSGVYFCASSQEVADTQYFGPGTRLTVL.

This clonotype was seen at least ten times. This rearrangement joins TRBV28 to TRBJ2-1; D remains unclear. This CDR3 is built from 11 residues. V was clipped by 7 bases and J by 8 bases, with 9 bases between them. Germline CDR1 reads MDHEN; CDR2 reads SYDVKM. CDR3 region: CASTLGYEQFF. CDR3 DNA: TGTGCCAGCACCCTAGGGTATGAGCAGTTCTTC.

The table lists this clonotype with many counts. This CDR3 is CASSLGGRTEAFF. The CDR3 DNA reads as TGTGCCAGCAGCTTAGGGGGTCGGACTGAAGCTTTCTTT. The chain couples TRBV7-2 to TRBJ1-1, with D hard to call. Germline V gene sequence: CDR1 SGHTA, CDR2 FQGNSA. V was shortened by 1 base and J by 5 bases, with 8 bases between the two germline ends. The CDR3 sequence is 13 residues long.

There are many counts of this clonotype. This sequence joins TRBV4-2 and TRBJ2-5; TRBD2 matches at 7 bases. After removal of 1 base from V and 1 base from J, the junction contained 3 bases not matched to a gene. CDR1 and CDR2 (germline): LGHNA, YNFKEQ. CDR3 size: 15 residues. As DNA, the CDR3 is TGTGCCAGCAGCCAAGGGGGGGGAACCCAAGAGACCCAGTACTTC. Amino acids: CASSQGGGTQETQYF.

This clonotype came up many times. This sequence joins TRBV28 and TRBJ1-2; D gene ambiguous. The CDR3 contains 13 residues. Germline-derived CDR1 and CDR2 are MDHEN and SYDVKM. V dropped 9 bases and J dropped 3 bases, with 14 bases sitting between them. DNA for the CDR3: TGTGCCAGTATTAGGAGTGGCGACTATGGCTACACCTTC. This codes for CASIRSGDYGYTF.

This clonotype was detected many times. V and J are TRBV5-1 and TRBJ1-5, with D hard to call. Germline V gene lookup returns CDR1 SGHRS and CDR2 YFSETQ. V was shortened by 0 bases and J by 1 base, with 8 bases between the two germline ends. There are 15 residues in the CDR3. CDR3 in amino acids: CASSLAGMSNQPQHF. The CDR3 DNA reads TGCGCCAGCAGCTTGGCCGGGATGAGCAATCAGCCCCAGCATTTT.

This clonotype was seen repeatedly, ten times or more. V is TRBV6-1 and J is TRBJ1-5; D possibly corresponds to TRBD1 (5 bases). Trimming pared 1 base from V and 5 bases from J, leaving 6 bases between. Germline-derived CDR1 and CDR2 are MNHNS and SASEGT. This CDR3 has 13 amino acids. This CDR3 reads CASSEGGYQPQHF. CDR3 DNA: TGTGCCAGCAGTGAAGGGGGGTATCAGCCCCAGCATTTT.

This clonotype was counted between two and nine times. This chain connects TRBV18 to TRBJ2-7; a weak D match, TRBD2 (6 bases). CDR1 is KGHSH and CDR2 is LQKENI in the germline V gene. V was shortened by 7 bases and J by 4 bases, with 17 bases between the two germline ends. The CDR3 has 14 residues. The CDR3 is CASCHSGLPYEQYF. CDR3 DNA: TGTGCCAGCTGCCACTCAGGACTACCGTACGAGCAGTACTTC.

The CDR3 DNA sequence: TGTGCCAGCAGCCACGCAGGGGGAAGCTACAATGAGCAGTTCTTC. Protein: CASSHAGGSYNEQFF. The chain joins TRBV14 to TRBJ2-1; TRBD1 matches 7 bases. The V segment lost 3 bases and the J segment 3 bases; nucleotides outside the gene matches: 5. The CDR3 is 15 residues long. Germline CDR1 and CDR2: SGHDN and FVKESK.

The chain couples TRBV15 to TRBJ1-1, with D uncertain. CDR1 and CDR2 (germline): LNHNV, YYDKDF (reference sequence). This CDR3 has 15 residues. V gave up 0 bases and J gave up 0 bases, with 8 bases separating them. CDR3 in amino acids: CATSRDGQMNTEAFF. CDR3 DNA sequence: TGTGCCACCAGCAGAGATGGCCAGATGAACACTGAAGCTTTCTTT.

The sample holds many counts of this clonotype. This rearrangement joins TRBV11-2 to TRBJ2-5, with 11 bases lining up with TRBD2. The CDR3 has 17 amino acids. CDR1 and CDR2 from the germline V gene are SGHAT and FQNNGV. Germline trimming cut 2 bases from V and 5 bases from J; bases unmatched to any gene: 10. The CDR3 reads CASSLSLLAGVEETQYF. In nucleotides, the CDR3 is TGTGCCAGCAGCTTATCGCTACTAGCGGGGGTGGAGGAGACCCAGTACTTC.

This clonotype came up many times. The rearrangement joins TRBV19 to TRBJ2-2, with D tentatively TRBD2 (5 bases). The CDR3 has 16 residues. Germline V CDR1 and CDR2: LNHDA, SQIVND (reference sequence). V shed 1 base and J shed 2 bases, with 11 bases lying between them. Written as DNA, the CDR3 is TGTGCCAGTAGTATAGCTGGCGGGCACAACACCGGGGAGCTGTTTTTT. Its translation is CASSIAGGHNTGELFF.

In its sample, this clonotype was seen many times. This chain uses TRBV20-1 with TRBJ2-5, with a tentative D call TRBD2 (6 bases). The CDR3 consists of 14 residues. The germline V gene encodes CDR1 DFQATT and CDR2 SNEGSKA (reference sequence). V was shortened by 3 bases and J by 3 bases, with 14 bases between the two germline ends. CDR3 nucleotides: TGCAGTGCTAGCGGGAGCGGATTAGAAGAGACCCAGTACTTC. Translated: CSASGSGLEETQYF.

This chain links TRBV9 with TRBJ2-3; tentatively, D is TRBD1 (6 bases). Germline V gene data show CDR1 as SGDLS and CDR2 as YYNGEE. The CDR3 extends over 16 amino acids. V gave up 0 bases and J gave up 3 bases, with 14 bases separating them. The chain's CDR3 is CASSVGGHRGTDTQYF. In DNA form, the CDR3 reads TGTGCCAGCAGCGTAGGAGGCCATAGGGGGACAGATACGCAGTATTTT.

The rearrangement uses TRBV7-8 and TRBJ2-3; a weak D match, TRBD2 (5 bases). V dropped 5 bases and J dropped 5 bases, with 11 bases sitting between them. The germline V gene has CDR1 SGHVS and CDR2 FQNEAQ. This CDR3 region has 13 residues. The CDR3 sequence is CASSRGRLDTQYF. CDR3 bases: TGTGCCAGCAGCCGGGGTCGTTTAGATACGCAGTATTTT.

This clonotype was recorded many times. V is TRBV5-1 and J is TRBJ2-3, with D maybe TRBD2 (6 bases). Germline assignment: CDR1 SGHRS and CDR2 YFSETQ. V was clipped by 4 bases and J by 4 bases, with 16 bases between them. The CDR3 extends over 15 amino acids. The DNA for the CDR3 is TGCGCCAGCAGCCGCGACGGGAGTGCGGCAGATACGCAGTATTTT. Amino acid sequence: CASSRDGSAADTQYF. Combining the CDR3 with reference TRBV5-1 and TRBJ2-3 gives the whole variable domain KAGVTQTPRYLIKTRGQQVTLSCSPISGHRSVSWYQQTPGQGLQFLFEYFSETQRNKGNFPGRFSGRQFSNSRSEMNVSTLELGDSALYLCASSRDGSAADTQYFGPGTRLTVL.